This entry lists 13 T cell receptor beta chains sequenced from one sample in a study of cytomegalovirus exposure and HLA in healthy donors. The PCR used 60 Vbeta and 13 Jbeta primers. Measured with immunoSEQ multiplex PCR; TCRdb has only the in-frame clones, and not every one. Of approximately 120,000 clones listed, about 80% are singletons. The sequencing input was PBMCs. The source of these receptors is a woman aged 45 to 65 in good health and CMV-seropositive.

The J gene is TRBJ1-2, the V gene TRBV4-3, with TRBD1 as a possible D gene (5 bases). Trimming pared 0 bases from V and 5 bases from J, leaving 10 bases between. The germline CDR1 and CDR2 sequences are LGHNA and YSLEER. The CDR3 sequence is 14 residues long. The CDR3 DNA is TGCGCCAGCAGCCAAGACCGGGGGATTTATGGCTACACCTTC. Amino acids: CASSQDRGIYGYTF.

The chain employs TRBV7-8 and TRBJ2-3; 12 bases fit TRBD1. J gave up 5 bases and V 5 bases, and 8 bases lay outside the gene matches. Per the germline V gene, CDR1 is SGHVS and CDR2 is FQNEAQ. The CDR3 loop spans 16 amino acids. This chain's CDR3 is CASSPPGTGGQDTQYF. DNA of the CDR3: TGTGCCAGCAGCCCCCCCGGGACAGGGGGCCAAGATACGCAGTATTTT.

This rearrangement joins TRBV5-4 to TRBJ2-7; D might be TRBD2 (5 bases). The germline V gene has CDR1 SGHNT and CDR2 YYREEE (reference sequence). V was cut by 1 base and J by 3 bases, with 11 bases left in between. This CDR3 comprises 14 residues. Written as DNA, the CDR3 is TGTGCCAGCAGCTTGAAGGGTGGAGGCTACGAGCAGTACTTC. It is translated as CASSLKGGGYEQYF.

The chain uses TRBV5-1 and TRBJ2-3, with no clear D. CDR1 is SGHRS, CDR2 YFSETQ, per germline. This CDR3 is built from 14 residues. The V and J ends lost 2 bases and 2 bases respectively, with 9 bases between them. The DNA for the CDR3 is TGCGCCAGCAGCTTAAGAACCTACACAGATACGCAGTATTTT. The encoded protein is CASSLRTYTDTQYF.

The chain employs TRBV7-2 and TRBJ1-3; no definite D call. In germline, CDR1 is SGHTA, CDR2 FQGNSA. V was trimmed by 2 bases and J by 3 bases, leaving 14 bases between them. The CDR3 has 16 residues. CDR3 coding DNA: TGTGCCAGCAGCTTACTCGGGCCGGCGGGTGGAAACACCATATATTTT. It translates to CASSLLGPAGGNTIYF.

In this sample, this clone turned up a few times. The DNA of the CDR3 is TGCGCCAGCAGCTTAGGGACAGATATTGGCTACACCTTC. This gives the protein CASSLGTDIGYTF. The chain uses TRBV5-1 and TRBJ1-2; 7 nucleotides match TRBD1. Germline V CDR1 and CDR2: SGHRS, YFSETQ. The CDR3 has 13 residues. Trimming removed 2 bases from V and 7 bases from J; junction bases left unmatched: 5.

The chain employs TRBV7-2 and TRBJ2-1; 9 bases are a match to TRBD1. V gave up 1 base and J gave up 6 bases; unmatched junction bases: 4. CDR1 SGHTA and CDR2 FQGNSA come from the germline V gene. The CDR3 sequence is 15 residues long. CDR3 DNA sequence: TGTGCCAGCAGCTTAGGGGGGACAGGGATCAATGAGCAGTTCTTC. This gives the protein CASSLGGTGINEQFF. Complete variable domain (other parts from reference TRBV7-2 and TRBJ2-1): GAGVSQSPSNKVTEKGKDVELRCDPISGHTALYWYRQSLGQGLEFLIYFQGNSAPDKSGLPSDRFSAERTGGSVSTLTIQRTQQEDSAVYLCASSLGGTGINEQFFGPGTRLTVL.

The J gene is TRBJ2-5, the V gene TRBV7-8; TRBD1 might be the D (6 bases). TRBJ2-7 matches the DNA end more closely, so the J call is doubtful. The CDR3 has 15 amino acids. Germline CDR1 reads SGHVS; CDR2 reads FQNEAQ. CDR3 loop: CASSLSQGFSYEQYF. CDR3 in DNA: TGTGCCAGCAGCTTAAGTCAGGGGTTCTCCTACGAGCAGTACTTC.

This clone was detected only a few times. The chain couples TRBV11-2 to TRBJ2-7, with D tentatively TRBD2 (6 bases). Trimming removed 1 base at V and 0 bases at J, with 13 bases between. The V gene's germline CDR1 is SGHAT and CDR2 FQNNGV. The CDR3 has 16 amino acids. The CDR3 sequence: CASSLGFLAASYEQYF. The CDR3 DNA sequence: TGTGCCAGCAGCTTAGGTTTCTTAGCGGCCTCCTACGAGCAGTACTTC.

This chain connects TRBV19 to TRBJ2-5, with 10 bases identical to TRBD1. This CDR3 comprises 15 residues. V trimming: 4 bases; J trimming: 2 bases; junction bases outside the gene matches: 4. Germline V gene lookup returns CDR1 LNHDA and CDR2 SQIVND (reference sequence). The CDR3 DNA reads TGTGCCAGTAGTAAAAGGGACAGGGGTCAAGAGACCCAGTACTTC. It yields the protein CASSKRDRGQETQYF.

The J gene is TRBJ2-7, the V gene TRBV5-3, with D maybe TRBD1 (5 bases). TRBV5-3 is treated as an ORF (open reading frame) with a function not yet certain. The CDR3 sequence is 15 residues long. Trimming shortened V by 4 bases and J by 3 bases, and 17 bases separated the two germline ends. CDR3 in DNA: TGTGCCAGAAGCCAGCAGGCAGGGCCCATCTACGAGCAGTACTTC. This sequence encodes CARSQQAGPIYEQYF.

V usage is TRBV10-1 and J usage is TRBJ2-1, with D possibly being TRBD1 (6 bases). Germline V gene sequence: CDR1 WNHNN, CDR2 SYGVQD (reference sequence). The V gene lost 2 bases and the J gene lost 2 bases, with 16 bases spanning the gap. The CDR3 spans 17 residues. The CDR3, as DNA: TGCGCCAGCAGTGAGCCCAAACAGGGTGAGACCTACAATGAGCAGTTCTTC. Protein product: CASSEPKQGETYNEQFF.

V gene TRBV30 combines with J gene TRBJ1-2, with no clear D. CDR3 length equals 14 residues. V lost 0 bases and J lost 7, with 15 bases in between. CDR1 is GTSNPN and CDR2 is SVGIG in the germline V gene (reference sequence). The CDR3: CAWSVRSGKTGYTF. The CDR3 region has the DNA TGTGCCTGGAGTGTAAGGTCAGGAAAGACTGGCTACACCTTC.